This entry lists 21 T cell receptor beta chains sequenced from one sample in a study of CD8+CD57+ T cells in acquired aplastic anemia. Genomic DNA provided the template from which TCR beta VDJ and CDR3 profiles were obtained. MiXCR, applied by TCRdb to the reads, yields one record per CDR3 protein. In the table there are about 130,000 distinct CDR3 sequences, roughly 40% of which are singletons. Sequences were obtained from sorted CD4+, CD8+, or CD8+CD57+ T cells (not recorded which) from PBMCs. These receptor sequences come from a human donor in good health, serving as a control.

Notes on this clonotype: Compared with germline, one end of the junction differs, possibly owing to a read error. The chain combines TRBV9 with TRBJ2-1, with TRBD1 as a possible D gene (6 bases). Germline-derived CDR1 and CDR2 are SGDLS and YYNGEE. CDR3 length: 14 amino acids. The CDR3 DNA follows: TGTGCCAGCGGCGTAGAGGGCAGGGGAAATGAGCAGTTCTTC. It yields the protein CASGVEGRGNEQFF.

This chain links TRBV2 with TRBJ1-5, with 7 bases lining up with TRBD1. The CDR3 is 14 amino acids. Germline CDR1 is SNHLY and CDR2 is FYNNEI. With 2 bases clipped from V and 6 bases from J, the junction kept 4 bases outside the gene matches. CDR3 protein: CASSERQGAQPQHF. The CDR3 DNA reads as TGTGCCAGCAGTGAAAGACAGGGTGCTCAGCCCCAGCATTTT.

V usage is TRBV19 and J usage is TRBJ1-5, with D hard to call. This CDR3 is 15 amino acids long. The germline gives CDR1 LNHDA, CDR2 SQIVND (reference sequence). The V gene lost 5 bases and the J gene lost 6 bases, with 17 bases spanning the gap. CDR3 sequence: CASSPSEGVRQPQHF. The CDR3, as DNA: TGTGCCAGTAGTCCTTCGGAGGGCGTTCGTCAGCCCCAGCATTTT.

This clonotype was counted many times. The J gene is TRBJ2-7, the V gene TRBV3-1; 7 positions match TRBD1. Germline-derived CDR1 and CDR2 are LGHDT and YNNKEL (reference sequence). This CDR3 has 15 amino acids. V lost 4 bases, J lost 3 bases, and 9 bases stayed unmatched. The CDR3: CASSLDRERGYEQYF. CDR3 nucleotides: TGTGCCAGCAGCCTCGACAGGGAAAGGGGCTACGAGCAGTACTTC.

This clonotype occurred a few times. This chain links TRBV13 with TRBJ2-2; D might be TRBD1 or TRBD2, each matching 6 bases. CDR3 length: 14 amino acids. Germline values: CDR1 PRHDT, CDR2 FYEKMQ (reference sequence). The germline V and J ends were trimmed by 2 bases and 5 bases, with 9 bases remaining between them. CDR3 coding DNA: TGTGCCAGCAGCTTACAGGGGAGGACCGGGGAGCTGTTTTTT. This gives the protein CASSLQGRTGELFF. Filled out from reference TRBV13 and TRBJ2-2, the complete variable domain reads AAGVIQSPRHLIKEKRETATLKCYPIPRHDTVYWYQQGPGQDPQFLISFYEKMQSDKGSIPDRFSAQQFSDYHSELNMSSLELGDSALYFCASSLQGRTGELFFGEGSRLTVL.

In its sample, this clonotype was seen many times. This rearrangement joins TRBV5-5 to TRBJ1-1, with D unclear. The V gene's germline CDR1 is SGHKS and CDR2 YYEKEE (reference sequence). This CDR3 comprises 14 residues. V was pared by 2 bases and J by 4 bases, with 12 bases between. CDR3 nucleotide sequence: TGTGCCAGCAGCTTAGCTGGGATCGCCACTGAAGCTTTCTTT. Residues: CASSLAGIATEAFF.

This clonotype was found a few times. J is TRBJ2-6 and V is TRBV6-1, with D maybe TRBD1 (7 bases). The CDR3 consists of 16 residues. V lost 6 bases and J lost 0, with 12 bases in between. Per germline, CDR1 MNHNS and CDR2 SASEGT. DNA for the CDR3: TGTGCCAGCAGGCGGGACAGTATCTCTGGGGCCAACGTCCTGACTTTC. It codes for CASRRDSISGANVLTF.

This sequence joins TRBV24-1 and TRBJ2-3; D possibly matches TRBD1 or TRBD2 (5 bases each). The germline V gene encodes CDR1 KGHDR and CDR2 SFDVKD. Deletions cut 6 bases from V and 0 bases from J, with 9 bases between. The CDR3 consists of 14 residues. CDR3 region: CATSWGLSTDTQYF. CDR3 sequence (DNA): TGTGCCACCAGTTGGGGGTTGAGCACAGATACGCAGTATTTT.

This clonotype was seen repeatedly, ten times or more. This chain links TRBV29-1 with TRBJ1-2; possibly TRBD1 for D (5 bases). Deletions cut 6 bases from V and 8 bases from J, with 25 bases between. The CDR3 extends over 15 amino acids. The germline gives CDR1 SQVTM, CDR2 ANQGSEA. For the CDR3, the DNA is TGCAGCGTATTACCGGGACCCGGAGATATATACGGCTACACCTTC. Protein: CSVLPGPGDIYGYTF.

This clonotype was counted once. The chain couples TRBV24-1 to TRBJ2-7, with D perhaps TRBD2 (6 bases). From germline, CDR1 is KGHDR and CDR2 SFDVKD. The V gene lost 3 bases and the J gene lost 2 bases, with 13 bases spanning the gap. The CDR3 totals 15 residues. In nucleotides, the CDR3 is TGTGCCACCAGTGATCTGACGGGACTCGCCTACGAGCAGTACTTC. Protein: CATSDLTGLAYEQYF.

With regard to this clonotype: Because the CDR3 is missing its conserved closing phenylalanine or tryptophan, this is likely a read error. The V gene is TRBV2, the J gene TRBJ1-1; D call uncertain. This CDR3 has 14 residues. Germline loops: CDR1 SNHLY, CDR2 FYNNEI. DNA of the CDR3: TGTGCCAGCAGGGAACAGACTGTGAACATTGAAGCTTTCTCT. It codes for CASREQTVNIEAFS.

This clonotype was picked up many times. V is TRBV3-1 and J is TRBJ2-7, with TRBD2 matching over 11 bases. CDR1 LGHDT and CDR2 YNNKEL come from the germline V gene (reference sequence). Losses at the gene ends were 1 base for V and 6 bases for J; bases not matched to a gene: 8. The CDR3 is 16 residues long. The CDR3 sequence: CASSQGLLAGVREQYF. The DNA for the CDR3 is TGTGCCAGCAGCCAAGGTCTACTAGCGGGAGTTCGCGAGCAGTACTTC.

This clonotype appeared many times. The rearrangement uses TRBV10-3 and TRBJ2-1; tentative D call: TRBD1 (5 bases). Germline CDR1 is ENHRY and CDR2 is SYGVKD. Trimming took off 6 bases at V and 6 bases at J, with 18 bases between the two ends. The CDR3 covers 15 residues. CDR3 coding DNA: TGTGCCATCAGGACAGACCCGATTAGGGGCAATGAGCAGTTCTTC. Protein: CAIRTDPIRGNEQFF.

As regards this clonotype: A clone one base away is much larger, so this may be a read error. The chain recombines TRBV3-1 with TRBJ1-6, with D hard to call. Trimming took 8 bases from V and 7 from J, leaving 15 bases between them. The CDR3 totals 14 residues. CDR1 is LGHDT and CDR2 is YNNKEL in the germline V gene (reference sequence). CDR3 nucleotides: TGTGCCAGCGGCCTCACCCCAGAGAATTCACCCCTCCACTTT. This codes for CASGLTPENSPLHF.

The CDR3 nucleotides are TGTGCCAGCAGACCTACAGGGGATGTAGCCAAAAACATTCAGTACTTC. Its translation: CASRPTGDVAKNIQYF. The rearrangement joins TRBV6-2 or TRBV6-3 to TRBJ2-4; 7 bases align to TRBD1. The CDR3 has 16 amino acids. CDR1 and CDR2 from the germline V gene are MNHEY and SVGEGT. V dropped 6 bases and J dropped 0; count of bases not matched to a gene: 8.

This chain connects TRBV12-3 or TRBV12-4 to TRBJ2-1, with TRBD2 matching 10 bases. V was pared by 3 bases and J by 4 bases, with 9 bases of the junction left unmatched. The CDR3 extends over 17 amino acids. The DNA of the CDR3 is TGTGCCAGCAGTTTCCGGCCAGGACTAGCGGTATACAATGAGCAGTTCTTC. Translated, it gives CASSFRPGLAVYNEQFF.

This clonotype was observed many times. This rearrangement joins TRBV7-8 to TRBJ1-2; possibly TRBD1 for D (6 bases). This CDR3 has 15 residues. Between the trimmed V and J ends, which lost 1 base and 7 bases, there was a span of 16 bases. Germline V gene lookup returns CDR1 SGHVS and CDR2 FQNEAQ. DNA of the CDR3: TGTGCCAGCAGCTTAGATGGCAGGGGATTGGGTGGCTACACCTTC. Translated, it gives CASSLDGRGLGGYTF.

This clonotype was seen ten or more times. The J gene is TRBJ2-3, the V gene TRBV20-1; D uncertain. The CDR3 totals 14 residues. Trimming stripped 0 bases from V and 2 bases from J, with 9 bases between. The germline V gene has CDR1 DFQATT and CDR2 SNEGSKA (reference sequence). The CDR3 region is CSAREKALTDTQYF. The CDR3 coding sequence is TGCAGTGCTAGAGAAAAGGCGCTCACAGATACGCAGTATTTT.

This clonotype was counted a single time. The chain combines TRBV5-4 with TRBJ2-7; 12 bases are a match to TRBD2. CDR3 length equals 15 residues. In germline, CDR1 is SGHNT, CDR2 YYREEE (reference sequence). Trimming took 5 bases from V and 2 from J; bases not matched to a gene: 5. CDR3 region: CASSTSGRPTYEQYF. As DNA, the CDR3 is TGTGCCAGCAGTACTAGCGGGAGGCCTACCTACGAGCAGTACTTC. The variable domain in full, completed from reference TRBV5-4 and TRBJ2-7, reads ETGVTQSPTHLIKTRGQQVTLRCSSQSGHNTVSWYQQALGQGPQFIFQYYREEENGRGNFPPRFSGLQFPNYSSELNVNALELDDSALYLCASSTSGRPTYEQYFGPGTRLTVT.

This clonotype occurred many times. The chain couples TRBV20-1 to TRBJ1-3, with 7 nucleotides matching TRBD1. This CDR3 spans 15 amino acids. V gave up 5 bases and J gave up 0 bases; unmatched junction bases: 7. CDR1 is DFQATT and CDR2 is SNEGSKA in the germline V gene (reference sequence). CDR3 region: CSAGGRGSSGNTIYF. The CDR3 nucleotides are TGCAGTGCTGGGGGCAGGGGGAGCTCTGGAAACACCATATATTTT.

The chain employs TRBV2 and TRBJ2-3, with D maybe TRBD2 (7 bases). The CDR3 extends over 13 amino acids. CDR1 is SNHLY, CDR2 FYNNEI, per germline. As DNA, the CDR3 is TGTGCTATACGTGGGGGGGCCGGGGATACGCAGTATTTT. It encodes CAIRGGAGDTQYF.